The clone carrying this T cell receptor (beta chain) was observed many times. What it recognizes is unknown. Germline V CDR1 and CDR2: MNHNY, SVGAGI (reference sequence). Deletions cut 7 bases from V and 5 bases from J, with 11 bases between. This CDR3 contains 12 residues. The data derive from a study of blood T cells in healthy people across ages. Findings and limits, study-wide: For the donors, CMV status was unknown and possibly confounded expanded clonotype changes.

Approximately 9 milliliters of peripheral blood were drawn from each donor into EDTA-treated tubes. For the second PCR, which ran for about 6 to 11 cycles, a sample-barcoded 5' primer and a J-beta primer mix were used. One entry per CDR3 protein, called by TCRdb with MiXCR from the 5' RACE reads. The sample yields some 670,000 distinct CDR3 sequences, over 40% seen once. Sequences were obtained from blood. The source of this sequence is a woman of 80 years or more in good health. V gene TRBV6-6 combines with J gene TRBJ2-5; no definite D call. This chain's CDR3 is CASTASMETQYF. CDR3 nucleotides: TGTGCCAGCACGGCAAGTATGGAGACCCAGTACTTC.